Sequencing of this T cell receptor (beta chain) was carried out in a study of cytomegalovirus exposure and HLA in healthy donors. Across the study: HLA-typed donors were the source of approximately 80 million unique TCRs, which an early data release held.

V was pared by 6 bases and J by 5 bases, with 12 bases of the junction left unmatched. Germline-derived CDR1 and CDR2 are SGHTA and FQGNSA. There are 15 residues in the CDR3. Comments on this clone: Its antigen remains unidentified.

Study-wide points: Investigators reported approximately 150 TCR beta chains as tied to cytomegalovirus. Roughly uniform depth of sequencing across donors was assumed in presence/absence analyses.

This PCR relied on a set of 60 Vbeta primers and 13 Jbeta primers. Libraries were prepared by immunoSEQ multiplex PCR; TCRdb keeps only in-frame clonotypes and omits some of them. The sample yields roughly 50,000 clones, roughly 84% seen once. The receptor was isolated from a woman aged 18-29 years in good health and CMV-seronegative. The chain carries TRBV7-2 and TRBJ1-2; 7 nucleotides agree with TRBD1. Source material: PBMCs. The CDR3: CASRPSTGTLYGYTF. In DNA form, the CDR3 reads TGTGCCAGCAGGCCTTCGACAGGGACCTTATATGGCTACACCTTC.